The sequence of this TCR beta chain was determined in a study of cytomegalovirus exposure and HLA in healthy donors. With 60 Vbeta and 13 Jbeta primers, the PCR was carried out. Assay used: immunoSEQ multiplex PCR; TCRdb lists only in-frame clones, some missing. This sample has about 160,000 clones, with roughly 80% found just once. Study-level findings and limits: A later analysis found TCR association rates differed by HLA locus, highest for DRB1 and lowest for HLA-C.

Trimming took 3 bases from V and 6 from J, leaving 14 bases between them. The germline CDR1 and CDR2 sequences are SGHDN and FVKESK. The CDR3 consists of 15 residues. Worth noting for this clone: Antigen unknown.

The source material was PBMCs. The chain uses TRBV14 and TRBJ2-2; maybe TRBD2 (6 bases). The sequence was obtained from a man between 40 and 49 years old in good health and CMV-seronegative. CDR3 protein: CASSQGLARAGELFF. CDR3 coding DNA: TGTGCCAGCAGCCAGGGTCTAGCGAGAGCCGGGGAGCTGTTTTTT.